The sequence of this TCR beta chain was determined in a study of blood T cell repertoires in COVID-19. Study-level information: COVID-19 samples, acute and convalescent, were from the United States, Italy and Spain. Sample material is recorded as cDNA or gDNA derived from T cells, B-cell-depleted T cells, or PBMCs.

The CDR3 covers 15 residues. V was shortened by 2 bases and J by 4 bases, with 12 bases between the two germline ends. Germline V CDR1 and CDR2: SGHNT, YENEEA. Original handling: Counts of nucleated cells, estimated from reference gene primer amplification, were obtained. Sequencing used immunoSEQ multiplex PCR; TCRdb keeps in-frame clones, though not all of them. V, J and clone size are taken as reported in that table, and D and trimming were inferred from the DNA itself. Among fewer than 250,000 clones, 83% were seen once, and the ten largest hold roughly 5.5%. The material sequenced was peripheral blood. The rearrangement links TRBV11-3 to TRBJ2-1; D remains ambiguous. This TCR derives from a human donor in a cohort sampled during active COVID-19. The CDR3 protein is CASSLSGASYNEQFF. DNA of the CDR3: TGTGCCAGCAGCTTAAGTGGAGCTAGTTACAATGAGCAGTTCTTC.